This T cell receptor (beta chain) appears in the sequencing data of a study of T cell changes during pregnancy in multiple sclerosis. The repertoire was sequenced with immunoSEQ multiplex PCR; TCRdb's copy has only in-frame clones and lacks some. The sample includes nearly 40,000 clones, 85% to 95% of them seen just once. The CDR3 runs to 17 residues. Germline V gene lookup returns CDR1 MDHEN and CDR2 SYDVKM. The ends lost 6 bases at V and 5 bases at J; junction bases unmatched: 12. The receptor's source is a female donor with multiple sclerosis, enrolled in a pregnancy study. The source material was CD4+ T cells from peripheral blood mononuclear cells, sampled before pregnancy. The chain joins TRBV28 to TRBJ1-5; 11 bases line up with TRBD1. CDR3 region: CASSDGGTGGPDQPQHF. DNA of the CDR3: TGTGCCAGCAGCGACGGGGGGACAGGGGGGCCCGATCAGCCCCAGCATTTT.